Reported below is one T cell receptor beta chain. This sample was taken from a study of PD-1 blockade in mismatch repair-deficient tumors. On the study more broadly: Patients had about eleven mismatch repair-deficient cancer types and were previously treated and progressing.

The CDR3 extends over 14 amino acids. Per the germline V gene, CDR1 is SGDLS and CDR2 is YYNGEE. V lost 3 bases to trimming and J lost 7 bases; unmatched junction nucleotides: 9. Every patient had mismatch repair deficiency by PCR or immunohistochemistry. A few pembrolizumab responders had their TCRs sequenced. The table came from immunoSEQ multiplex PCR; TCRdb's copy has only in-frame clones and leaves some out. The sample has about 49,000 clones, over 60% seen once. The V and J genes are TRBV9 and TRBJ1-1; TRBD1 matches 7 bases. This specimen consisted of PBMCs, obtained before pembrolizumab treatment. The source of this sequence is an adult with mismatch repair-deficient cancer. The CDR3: CASSARPRDSEAFF. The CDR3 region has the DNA TGTGCCAGCAGCGCACGACCAAGGGACAGTGAAGCTTTCTTT. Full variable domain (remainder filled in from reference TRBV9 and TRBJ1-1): DSGVTQTPKHLITATGQRVTLRCSPRSGDLSVYWYQQSLDQGLQFLIQYYNGEERAKGNILERFSAQQFPDLHSELNLSSLELGDSALYFCASSARPRDSEAFFGQGTRLTVV.